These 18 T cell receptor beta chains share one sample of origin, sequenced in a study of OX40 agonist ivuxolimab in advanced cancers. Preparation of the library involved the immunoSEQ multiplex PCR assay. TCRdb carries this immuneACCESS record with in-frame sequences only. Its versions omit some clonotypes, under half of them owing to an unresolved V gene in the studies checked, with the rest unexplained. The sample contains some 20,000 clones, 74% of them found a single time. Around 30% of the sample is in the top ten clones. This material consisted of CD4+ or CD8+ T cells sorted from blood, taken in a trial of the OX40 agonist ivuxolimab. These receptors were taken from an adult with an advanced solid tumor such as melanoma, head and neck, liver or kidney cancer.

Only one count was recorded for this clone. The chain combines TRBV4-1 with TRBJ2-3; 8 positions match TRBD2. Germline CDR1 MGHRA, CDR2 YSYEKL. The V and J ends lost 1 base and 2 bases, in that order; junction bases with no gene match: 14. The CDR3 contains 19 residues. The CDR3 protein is CASSQVGGGTSGYTDTQYF. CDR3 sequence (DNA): TGCGCCAGCAGCCAAGTGGGAGGTGGCACTAGCGGTTACACAGATACGCAGTATTTT.

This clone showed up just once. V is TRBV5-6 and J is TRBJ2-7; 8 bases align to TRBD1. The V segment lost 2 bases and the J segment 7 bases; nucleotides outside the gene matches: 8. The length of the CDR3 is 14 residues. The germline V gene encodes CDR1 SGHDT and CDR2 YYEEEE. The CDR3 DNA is TGTGCCAGCAGCTTCCCAGGGGGCCCGGGGGAGCAGTACTTC. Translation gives CASSFPGGPGEQYF.

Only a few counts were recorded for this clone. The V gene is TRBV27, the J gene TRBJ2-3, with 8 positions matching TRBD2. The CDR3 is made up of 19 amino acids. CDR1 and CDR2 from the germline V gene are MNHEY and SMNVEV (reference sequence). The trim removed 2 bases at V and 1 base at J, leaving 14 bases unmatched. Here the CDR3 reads CASSLTGWTSPRGTDTQYF. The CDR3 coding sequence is TGTGCCAGCAGTTTAACGGGATGGACTAGCCCCCGGGGCACAGATACGCAGTATTTT.

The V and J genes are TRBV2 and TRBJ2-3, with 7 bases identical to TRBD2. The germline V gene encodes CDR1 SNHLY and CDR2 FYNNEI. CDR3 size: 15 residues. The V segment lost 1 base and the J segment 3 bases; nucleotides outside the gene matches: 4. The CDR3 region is CASSEGTRETDTQYF. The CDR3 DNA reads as TGTGCCAGCAGTGAAGGGACTAGAGAAACAGATACGCAGTATTTT.

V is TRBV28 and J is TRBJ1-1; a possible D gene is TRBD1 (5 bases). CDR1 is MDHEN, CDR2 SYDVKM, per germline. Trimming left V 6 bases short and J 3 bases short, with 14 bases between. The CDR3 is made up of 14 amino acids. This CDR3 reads CASRKGDSYTEAFF. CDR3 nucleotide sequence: TGTGCCAGCAGAAAAGGGGATTCGTACACTGAAGCTTTCTTT.

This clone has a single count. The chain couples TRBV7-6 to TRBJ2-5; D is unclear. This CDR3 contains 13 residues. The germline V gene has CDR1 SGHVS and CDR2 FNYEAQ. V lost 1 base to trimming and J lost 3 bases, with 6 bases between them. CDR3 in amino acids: CASSLDGEETQYF. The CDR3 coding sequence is TGTGCCAGCAGCTTAGATGGAGAAGAGACCCAGTACTTC.

This CDR3 is CASSTQTSEKTDTQYF. The CDR3 DNA sequence: TGTGCCAGCAGCACCCAGACTAGCGAAAAAACAGATACGCAGTATTTT. This sequence joins TRBV13 and TRBJ2-3; 8 nucleotides match TRBD2. V dropped 5 bases and J dropped 3; count of bases not matched to a gene: 10. CDR1 is PRHDT and CDR2 is FYEKMQ in the germline V gene (reference sequence). The CDR3 consists of 16 residues.

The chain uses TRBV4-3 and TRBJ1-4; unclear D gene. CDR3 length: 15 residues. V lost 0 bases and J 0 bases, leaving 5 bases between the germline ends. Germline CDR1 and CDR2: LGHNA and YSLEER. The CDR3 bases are TGCGCCAGCAGCCAAGACGACTCAACTAATGAAAAACTGTTTTTT. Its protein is CASSQDDSTNEKLFF.

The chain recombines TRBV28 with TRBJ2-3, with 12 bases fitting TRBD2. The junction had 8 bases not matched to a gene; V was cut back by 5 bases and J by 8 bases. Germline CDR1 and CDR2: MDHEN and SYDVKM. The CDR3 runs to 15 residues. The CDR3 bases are TGTGCCAGCAGTGAGACTAGCGGGAGTAGAGCTACGCAGTATTTT. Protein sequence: CASSETSGSRATQYF.

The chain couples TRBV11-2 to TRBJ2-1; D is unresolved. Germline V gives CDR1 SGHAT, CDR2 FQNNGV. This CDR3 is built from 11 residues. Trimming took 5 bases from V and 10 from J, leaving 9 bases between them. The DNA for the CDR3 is TGTGCCAGCAGCCCCTTTTGGGAGCAGTTCTTC. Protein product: CASSPFWEQFF. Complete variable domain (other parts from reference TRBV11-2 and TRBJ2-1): EAGVAQSPRYKIIEKRQSVAFWCNPISGHATLYWYQQILGQGPKLLIQFQNNGVVDDSQLPKDRFSAERLKGVDSTLKIQPAKLEDSAVYLCASSPFWEQFFGPGTRLTVL.

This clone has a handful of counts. In DNA form, the CDR3 reads TGTGCCAGCAGGGACAGGGGGGAAGTTACTGAAGCTTTCTTT. Residues: CASRDRGEVTEAFF. V and J are TRBV27 and TRBJ1-1, with 10 bases lining up with TRBD1. The CDR3 loop spans 14 amino acids. V was pared by 6 bases and J by 5 bases, with 6 bases of the junction left unmatched. Looked up from germline, CDR1 is MNHEY and CDR2 is SMNVEV (reference sequence).

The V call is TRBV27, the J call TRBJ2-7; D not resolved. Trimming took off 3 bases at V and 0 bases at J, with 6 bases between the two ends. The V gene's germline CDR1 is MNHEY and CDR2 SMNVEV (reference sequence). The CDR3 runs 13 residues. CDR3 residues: CASSLSRSYEQYF. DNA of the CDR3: TGTGCCAGCAGTTTGTCCCGCTCCTACGAGCAGTACTTC.

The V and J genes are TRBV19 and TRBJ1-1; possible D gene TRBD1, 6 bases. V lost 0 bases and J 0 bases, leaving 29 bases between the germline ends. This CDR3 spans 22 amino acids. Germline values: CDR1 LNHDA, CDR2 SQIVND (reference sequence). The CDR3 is CASSIDNRANPFHAPMNTEAFF. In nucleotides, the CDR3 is TGTGCCAGTAGTATAGACAACAGGGCAAACCCCTTCCATGCGCCGATGAACACTGAAGCTTTCTTT.

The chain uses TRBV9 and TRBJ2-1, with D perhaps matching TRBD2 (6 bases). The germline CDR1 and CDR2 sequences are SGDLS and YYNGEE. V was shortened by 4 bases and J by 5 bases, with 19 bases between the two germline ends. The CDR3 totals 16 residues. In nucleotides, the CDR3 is TGTGCCAGCAGCCCTCCCGTATCGCGGGACCACAATGAGCAGTTCTTC. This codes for CASSPPVSRDHNEQFF.

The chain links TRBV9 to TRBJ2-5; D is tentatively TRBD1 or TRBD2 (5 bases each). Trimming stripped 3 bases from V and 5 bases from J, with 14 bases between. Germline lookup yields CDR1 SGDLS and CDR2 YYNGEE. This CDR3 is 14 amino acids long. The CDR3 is CASSGGSLGETQYF. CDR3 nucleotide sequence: TGTGCCAGCAGCGGGGGGTCTCTCGGGGAGACCCAGTACTTC.

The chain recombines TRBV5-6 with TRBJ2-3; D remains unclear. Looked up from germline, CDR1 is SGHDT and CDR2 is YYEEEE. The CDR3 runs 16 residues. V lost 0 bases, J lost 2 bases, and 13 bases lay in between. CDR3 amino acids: CASSLAIADYTDTQYF. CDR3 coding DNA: TGTGCCAGCAGCTTGGCCATCGCAGATTACACAGATACGCAGTATTTT.

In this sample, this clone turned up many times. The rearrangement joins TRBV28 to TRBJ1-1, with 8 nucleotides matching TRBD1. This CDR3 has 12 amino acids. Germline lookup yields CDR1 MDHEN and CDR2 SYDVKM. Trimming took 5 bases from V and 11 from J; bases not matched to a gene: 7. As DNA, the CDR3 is TGTGCCAGCAGTGACGTCCGGGACAGGGCTTTCTTT. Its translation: CASSDVRDRAFF. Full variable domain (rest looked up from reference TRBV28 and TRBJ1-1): DVKVTQSSRYLVKRTGEKVFLECVQDMDHENMFWYRQDPGLGLRLIYFSYDVKMKEKGDIPEGYSVSREKKERFSLILESASTNQTSMYLCASSDVRDRAFFGQGTRLTVV.

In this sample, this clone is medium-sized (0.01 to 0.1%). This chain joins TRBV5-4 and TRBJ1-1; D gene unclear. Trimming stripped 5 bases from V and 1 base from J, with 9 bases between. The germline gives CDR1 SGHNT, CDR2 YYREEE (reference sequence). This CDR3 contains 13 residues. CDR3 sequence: CASSHEANTEAFF. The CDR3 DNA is TGTGCCAGCAGTCACGAGGCGAACACTGAAGCTTTCTTT. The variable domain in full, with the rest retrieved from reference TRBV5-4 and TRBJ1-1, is ETGVTQSPTHLIKTRGQQVTLRCSSQSGHNTVSWYQQALGQGPQFIFQYYREEENGRGNFPPRFSGLQFPNYSSELNVNALELDDSALYLCASSHEANTEAFFGQGTRLTVV.